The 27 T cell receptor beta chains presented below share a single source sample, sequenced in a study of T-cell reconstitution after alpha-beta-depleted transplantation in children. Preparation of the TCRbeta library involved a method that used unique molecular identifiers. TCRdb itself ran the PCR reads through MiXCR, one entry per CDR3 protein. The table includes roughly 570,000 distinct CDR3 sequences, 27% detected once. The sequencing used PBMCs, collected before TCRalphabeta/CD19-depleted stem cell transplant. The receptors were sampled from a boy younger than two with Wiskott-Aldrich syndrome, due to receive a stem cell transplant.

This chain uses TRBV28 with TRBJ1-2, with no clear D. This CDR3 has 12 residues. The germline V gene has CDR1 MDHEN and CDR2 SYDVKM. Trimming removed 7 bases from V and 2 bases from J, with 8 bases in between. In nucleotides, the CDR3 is TGTGCCAGCACTGGACCGAACTATGGCTACACCTTC. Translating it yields CASTGPNYGYTF.

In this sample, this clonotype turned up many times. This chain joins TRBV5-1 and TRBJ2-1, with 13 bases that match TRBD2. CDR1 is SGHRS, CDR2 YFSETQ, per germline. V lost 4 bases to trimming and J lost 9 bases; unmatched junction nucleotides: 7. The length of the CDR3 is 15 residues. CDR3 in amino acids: CASSPRTSGGVEQFF. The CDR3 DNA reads TGCGCCAGCAGCCCACGGACTAGCGGGGGAGTTGAGCAGTTCTTC.

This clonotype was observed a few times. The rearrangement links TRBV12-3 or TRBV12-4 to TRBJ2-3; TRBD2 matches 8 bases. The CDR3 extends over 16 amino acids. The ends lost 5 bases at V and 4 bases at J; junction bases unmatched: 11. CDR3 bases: TGTGCCAGCAGTCTCCCGGATGCGGGAGGTTCAGATACGCAGTATTTT. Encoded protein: CASSLPDAGGSDTQYF.

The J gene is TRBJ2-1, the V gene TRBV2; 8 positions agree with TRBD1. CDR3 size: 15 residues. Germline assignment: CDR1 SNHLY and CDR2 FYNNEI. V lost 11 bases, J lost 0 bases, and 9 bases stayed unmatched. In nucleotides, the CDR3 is TGTGCCGGACACGAAGGGACAGGCTCCTACAATGAGCAGTTCTTC. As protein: CAGHEGTGSYNEQFF.

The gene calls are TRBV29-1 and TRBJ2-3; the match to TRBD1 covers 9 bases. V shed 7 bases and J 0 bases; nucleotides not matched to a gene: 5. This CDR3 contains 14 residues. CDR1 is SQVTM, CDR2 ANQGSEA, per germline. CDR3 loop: CSGGTGLSTDTQYF. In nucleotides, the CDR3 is TGCAGCGGCGGGACAGGGCTGAGCACAGATACGCAGTATTTT.

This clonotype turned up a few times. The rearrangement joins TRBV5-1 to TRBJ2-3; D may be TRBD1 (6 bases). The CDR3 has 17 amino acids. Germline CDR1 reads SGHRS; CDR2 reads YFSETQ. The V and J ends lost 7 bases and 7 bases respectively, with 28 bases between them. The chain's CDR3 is CASFKGETGPRVNTQYF. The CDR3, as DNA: TGCGCCAGCTTTAAGGGGGAGACAGGTCCCCGCGTGAATACGCAGTATTTT.

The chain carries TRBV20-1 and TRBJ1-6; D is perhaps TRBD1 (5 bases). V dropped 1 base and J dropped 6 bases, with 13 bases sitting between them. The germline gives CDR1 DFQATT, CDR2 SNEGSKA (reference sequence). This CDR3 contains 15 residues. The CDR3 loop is CSARVQGSTNSPLHF. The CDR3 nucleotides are TGCAGTGCTAGAGTTCAGGGCTCCACTAATTCACCCCTCCACTTT.

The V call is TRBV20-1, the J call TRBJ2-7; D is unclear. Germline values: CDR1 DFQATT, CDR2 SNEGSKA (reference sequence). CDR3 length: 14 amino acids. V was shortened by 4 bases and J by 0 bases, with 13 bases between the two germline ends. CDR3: CSAMGIPSSYEQYF. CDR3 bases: TGCAGTGCTATGGGGATACCCAGCTCCTACGAGCAGTACTTC.

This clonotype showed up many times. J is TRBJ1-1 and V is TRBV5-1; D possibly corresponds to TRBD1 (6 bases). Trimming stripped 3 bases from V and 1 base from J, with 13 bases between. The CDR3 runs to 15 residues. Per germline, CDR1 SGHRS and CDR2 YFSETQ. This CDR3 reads CASSSTGAANTEAFF. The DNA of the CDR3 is TGCGCCAGCAGCTCGACGGGGGCGGCGAACACTGAAGCTTTCTTT. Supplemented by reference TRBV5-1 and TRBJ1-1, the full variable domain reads KAGVTQTPRYLIKTRGQQVTLSCSPISGHRSVSWYQQTPGQGLQFLFEYFSETQRNKGNFPGRFSGRQFSNSRSEMNVSTLELGDSALYLCASSSTGAANTEAFFGQGTRLTVV.

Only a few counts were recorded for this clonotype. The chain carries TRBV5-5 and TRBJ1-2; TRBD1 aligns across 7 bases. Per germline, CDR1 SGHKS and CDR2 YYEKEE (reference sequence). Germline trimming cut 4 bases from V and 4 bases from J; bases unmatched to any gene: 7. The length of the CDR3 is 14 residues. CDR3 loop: CASSSRRDSYGYTF. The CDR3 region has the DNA TGTGCCAGCAGCAGCCGACGGGACAGCTATGGCTACACCTTC.

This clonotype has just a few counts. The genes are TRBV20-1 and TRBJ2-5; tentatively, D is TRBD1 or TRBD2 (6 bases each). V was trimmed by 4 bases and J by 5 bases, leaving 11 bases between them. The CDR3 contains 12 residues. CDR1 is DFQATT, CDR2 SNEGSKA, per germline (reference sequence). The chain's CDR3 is CSATGAGETQYF. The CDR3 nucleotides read TGCAGTGCTACAGGGGCGGGGGAGACCCAGTACTTC.

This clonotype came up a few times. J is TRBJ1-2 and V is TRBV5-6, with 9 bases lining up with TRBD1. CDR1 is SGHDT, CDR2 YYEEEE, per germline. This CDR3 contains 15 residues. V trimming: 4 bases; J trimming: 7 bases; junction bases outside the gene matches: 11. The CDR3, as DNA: TGTGCCAGCAGCCCTAGGGACAGGGCGTTTGGTGGCTACACCTTC. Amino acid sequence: CASSPRDRAFGGYTF.

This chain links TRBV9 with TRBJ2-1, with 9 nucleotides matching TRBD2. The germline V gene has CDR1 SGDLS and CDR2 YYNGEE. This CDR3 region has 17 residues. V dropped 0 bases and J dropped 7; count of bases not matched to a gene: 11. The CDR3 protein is CASSVVGGRASWNEQFF. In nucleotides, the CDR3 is TGTGCCAGCAGCGTAGTTGGCGGGAGGGCCTCGTGGAATGAGCAGTTCTTC.

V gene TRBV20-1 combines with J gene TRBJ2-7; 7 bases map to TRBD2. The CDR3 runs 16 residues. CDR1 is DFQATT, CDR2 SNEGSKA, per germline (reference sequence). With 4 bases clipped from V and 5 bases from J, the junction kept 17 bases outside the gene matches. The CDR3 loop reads CSATDYLGLIGNEQYF. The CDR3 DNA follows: TGCAGTGCTACAGACTACTTGGGACTAATCGGCAACGAGCAGTACTTC.

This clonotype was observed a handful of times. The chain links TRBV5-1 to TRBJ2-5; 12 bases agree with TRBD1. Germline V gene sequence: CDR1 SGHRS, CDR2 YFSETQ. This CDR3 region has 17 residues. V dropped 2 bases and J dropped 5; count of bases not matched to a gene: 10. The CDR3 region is CASSLDRDRGRRETQYF. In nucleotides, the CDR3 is TGCGCCAGCAGCTTAGATCGGGACAGGGGGCGTCGGGAGACCCAGTACTTC.

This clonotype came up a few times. DNA for the CDR3: TGCGCCAGCAGCTCCGTCCCGGGCACTGAAGCTTTCTTT. It specifies CASSSVPGTEAFF. V gene TRBV5-1 combines with J gene TRBJ1-1; D ambiguous. The V gene's germline CDR1 is SGHRS and CDR2 YFSETQ. The CDR3 is 13 amino acids. V shed 3 bases and J shed 4 bases, with 10 bases lying between them.

CDR3 sequence (DNA): TGTGCCAGCAGCGTAGGAGCGGGGACTAGCGGGAGCGGATACAATGAGCAGTTCTTC. This sequence encodes CASSVGAGTSGSGYNEQFF. The chain couples TRBV9 to TRBJ2-1; TRBD2 aligns across 14 bases. CDR3 length: 19 residues. Germline CDR1 SGDLS, CDR2 YYNGEE. With V trimmed by 0 bases and J by 4 bases, 9 bases remained unmatched.

Here the CDR3 reads CASVDRFGTDTQYF. Written as DNA, the CDR3 is TGTGCCAGCGTCGACAGGTTTGGGACAGATACGCAGTATTTT. The chain links TRBV18 to TRBJ2-3; D is perhaps TRBD1 (6 bases). This CDR3 contains 14 residues. V lost 8 bases and J lost 3, with 15 bases in between. Germline V gene lookup returns CDR1 KGHSH and CDR2 LQKENI.

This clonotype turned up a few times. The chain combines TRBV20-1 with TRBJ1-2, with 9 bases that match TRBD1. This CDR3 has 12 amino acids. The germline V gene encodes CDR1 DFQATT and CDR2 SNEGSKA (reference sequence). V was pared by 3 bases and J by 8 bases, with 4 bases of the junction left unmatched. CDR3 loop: CSARNRGRGYTF. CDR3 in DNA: TGCAGTGCTAGGAACAGGGGGCGAGGCTACACCTTC.

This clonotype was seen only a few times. The CDR3 DNA is TGTGCCATCAGTGAGTGGAAGACTAGCGGGAGGCAAGAGACCCAGTACTTC. Translation gives CAISEWKTSGRQETQYF. The chain links TRBV10-3 to TRBJ2-5; 13 positions agree with TRBD2. The CDR3 spans 17 residues. CDR1 and CDR2 (germline): ENHRY, SYGVKD. V was pared by 1 base and J by 2 bases, with 4 bases of the junction left unmatched.

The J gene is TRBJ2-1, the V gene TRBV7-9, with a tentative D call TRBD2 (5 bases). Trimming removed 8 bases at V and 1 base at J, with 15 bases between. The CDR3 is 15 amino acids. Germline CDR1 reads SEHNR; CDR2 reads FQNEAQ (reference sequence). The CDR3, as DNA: TGTGCCAGCGTTGCCGGGCGAGGGTCCTACAATGAGCAGTTCTTC. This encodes CASVAGRGSYNEQFF.

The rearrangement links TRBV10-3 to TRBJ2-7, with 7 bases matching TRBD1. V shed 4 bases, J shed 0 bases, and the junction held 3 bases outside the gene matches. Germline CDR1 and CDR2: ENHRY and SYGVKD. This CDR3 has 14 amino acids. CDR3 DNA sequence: TGTGCCATCAGTGGGGGGACAGCCTCCTACGAGCAGTACTTC. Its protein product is CAISGGTASYEQYF.

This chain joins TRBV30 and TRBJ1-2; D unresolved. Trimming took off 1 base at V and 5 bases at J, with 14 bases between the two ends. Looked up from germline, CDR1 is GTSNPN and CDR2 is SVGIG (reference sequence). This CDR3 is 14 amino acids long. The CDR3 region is CAWSGMTLPYGYTF. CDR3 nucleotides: TGTGCCTGGAGTGGGATGACGTTACCATATGGCTACACCTTC.

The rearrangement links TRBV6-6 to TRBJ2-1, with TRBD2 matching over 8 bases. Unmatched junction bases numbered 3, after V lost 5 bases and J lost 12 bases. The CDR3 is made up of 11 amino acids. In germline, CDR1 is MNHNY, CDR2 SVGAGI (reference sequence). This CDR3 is CASSTSGRQFF. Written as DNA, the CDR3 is TGTGCCAGCAGTACTAGCGGCCGGCAGTTCTTC.

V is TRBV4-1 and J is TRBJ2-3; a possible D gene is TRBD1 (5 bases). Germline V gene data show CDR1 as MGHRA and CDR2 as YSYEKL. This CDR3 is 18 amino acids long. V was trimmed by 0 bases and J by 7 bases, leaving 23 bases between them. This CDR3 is CASSQDNYGRVITNTQYF. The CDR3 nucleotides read TGCGCCAGCAGCCAAGATAATTACGGCAGGGTTATAACAAATACGCAGTATTTT.

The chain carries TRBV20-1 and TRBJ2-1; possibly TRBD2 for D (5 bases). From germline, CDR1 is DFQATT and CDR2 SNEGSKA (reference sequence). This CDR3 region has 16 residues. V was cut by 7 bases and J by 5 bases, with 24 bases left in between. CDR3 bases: TGCAGTGTGAGTATGGCACGGCTAACTAGAAACAATGAGCAGTTCTTC. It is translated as CSVSMARLTRNNEQFF.

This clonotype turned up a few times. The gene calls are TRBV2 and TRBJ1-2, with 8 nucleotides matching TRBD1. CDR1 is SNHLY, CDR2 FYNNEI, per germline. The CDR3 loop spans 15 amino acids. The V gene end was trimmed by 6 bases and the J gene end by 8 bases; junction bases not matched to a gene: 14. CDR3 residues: CASREDRAPSGGYTF. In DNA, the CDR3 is TGTGCCAGCAGGGAGGACAGGGCCCCTTCGGGCGGCTACACCTTC.